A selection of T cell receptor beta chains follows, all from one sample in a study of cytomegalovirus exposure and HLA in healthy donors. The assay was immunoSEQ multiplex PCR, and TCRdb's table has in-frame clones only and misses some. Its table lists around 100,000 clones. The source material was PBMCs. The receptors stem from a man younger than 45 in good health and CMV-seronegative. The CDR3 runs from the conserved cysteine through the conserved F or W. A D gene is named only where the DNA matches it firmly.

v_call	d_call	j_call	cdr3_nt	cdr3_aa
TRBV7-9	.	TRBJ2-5	TGTGCCAGCAGCCCTAGCCGGTTACAAGAGACCCAGTACTTC	CASSPSRLQETQYF
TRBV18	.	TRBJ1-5	TGTGCCAGCTCACCCGGCCAGGTCGGCAATCAGCCCCAGCATTTT	CASSPGQVGNQPQHF
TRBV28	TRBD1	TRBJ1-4	TGTGCCAGCAGTTCTTTCTCCGGGACAGGGGTTGAAAAACTGTTTTTT	CASSSFSGTGVEKLFF
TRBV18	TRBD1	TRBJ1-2	TGTGCCAGCTCACCACAGGGGGCGGACTATGGCTACACCTTC	CASSPQGADYGYTF
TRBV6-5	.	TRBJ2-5	TGTGCCACCTCAACCCCAGGGCTGGAGACCCAGTACTTC	CATSTPGLETQYF
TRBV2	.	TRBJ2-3	TGTGCCAGCAGTGGTCAGTTGGGGCCGAGCACAGATACGCAGTATTTT	CASSGQLGPSTDTQYF
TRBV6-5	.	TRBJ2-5	TGTGCCAGCACCACCAGACTGACGGAGGAGACCCAGTACTTC	CASTTRLTEETQYF
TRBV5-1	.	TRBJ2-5	TGCGCCAGCGGACCAGGGGAAGGGACCCAGTACTTC	CASGPGEGTQYF
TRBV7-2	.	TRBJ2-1	TGTGCCAGCAGCCCCGGGATTTGGGAGCAGTTCTTC	CASSPGIWEQFF
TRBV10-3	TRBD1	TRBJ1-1	TGTGCCATCAGTGGGAGACCCGGGACAGGCCCGGGGGACACTGAAGCTTTCTTT	CAISGRPGTGPGDTEAFF